This TCR beta chain was identified in a study of CD8+CD57+ T cells in acquired aplastic anemia. Template material for TCR beta VDJ and CDR3 profiling consisted of genomic DNA. TCRdb recomputed calls from the reads with MiXCR, one row per CDR3 protein. The data contain about 290,000 distinct CDR3 sequences, 45% to 65% of them singletons. Previously, flow cytometry had revealed CD8+CD57+ cell expansion in the patients chosen for sequencing. CDR1 and CDR2 (germline): DFQATT, SNEGSKA (reference sequence). This CDR3 spans 12 amino acids. Deletions cut 6 bases from V and 4 bases from J, with 12 bases between.

This receptor was obtained from a human donor with aplastic anemia. This chain joins TRBV20-1 and TRBJ2-5, with D perhaps matching TRBD1 (5 bases). The sequencing sample was made of sorted CD4+, CD8+, or CD8+CD57+ T cells (not recorded which) from PBMCs. CDR3 in DNA: TGCAGTGCCGGGCCAAGGGGAGAGACCCAGTACTTC. This codes for CSAGPRGETQYF.